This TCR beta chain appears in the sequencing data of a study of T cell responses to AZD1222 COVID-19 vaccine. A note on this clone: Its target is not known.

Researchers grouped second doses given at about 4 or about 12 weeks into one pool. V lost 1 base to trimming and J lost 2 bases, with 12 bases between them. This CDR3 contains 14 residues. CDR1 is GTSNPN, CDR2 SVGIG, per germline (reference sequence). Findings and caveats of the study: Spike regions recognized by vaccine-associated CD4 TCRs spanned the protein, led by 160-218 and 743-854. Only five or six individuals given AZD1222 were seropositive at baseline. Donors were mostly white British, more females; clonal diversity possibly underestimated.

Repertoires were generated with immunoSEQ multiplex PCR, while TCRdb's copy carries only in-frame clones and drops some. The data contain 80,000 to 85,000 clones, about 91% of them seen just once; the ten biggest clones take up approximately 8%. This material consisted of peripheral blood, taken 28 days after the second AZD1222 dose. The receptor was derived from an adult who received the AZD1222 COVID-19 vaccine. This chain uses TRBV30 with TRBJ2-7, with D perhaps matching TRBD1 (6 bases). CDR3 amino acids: CAWSGGTITYEQYF. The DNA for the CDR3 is TGTGCCTGGAGTGGGGGGACAATCACCTACGAGCAGTACTTC.